This TCR beta chain emerged from a study of blood T cells in healthy people across ages. For the second PCR, which ran for about 6 to 11 cycles, a sample-barcoded 5' primer and a J-beta primer mix were used. TCRdb analysed the 5' RACE reads with MiXCR anew, one entry per CDR3 protein. The sample includes some 1,800,000 distinct CDR3 sequences, around 42% of them seen just once. The source of this sequence is a human donor in good health. What was sequenced was blood.

The CDR3, as DNA: TGTGCCAGCAGTGATCGGCCGAACACCGGGGAGCTGTTTTTT. Encoded protein: CASSDRPNTGELFF. The chain has TRBV2 and TRBJ2-2, with D uncertain. V lost 3 bases, J lost 0 bases, and 5 bases lay in between. The length of the CDR3 is 14 residues. The germline V gene encodes CDR1 SNHLY and CDR2 FYNNEI.